This entry lists 11 T cell receptor beta chains sequenced from one sample in a study of spatial heterogeneity in lung cancer. Stated time point: blood at routine non-recurrence follow-up after resection. Using its own MiXCR run on the 5' RACE reads, TCRdb lists one record per CDR3 protein. The top ten clones hold 1.5% to 2% of a sample with 55,000 to 75,000 distinct CDR3 sequences, 8% to 10% of them seen once. The material sequenced was PBMCs, taken at follow-up. The receptor set was obtained from a female donor with early-stage non-small cell lung cancer.

This clonotype was seen repeatedly, ten times or more. This chain uses TRBV28 with TRBJ2-7, with D possibly being TRBD2 (5 bases). V was pared by 2 bases and J by 4 bases, with 12 bases between. CDR1 and CDR2 from the germline V gene are MDHEN and SYDVKM. The CDR3 covers 14 residues. The CDR3 region is CASSLAGPLYEQYF. For the CDR3, the DNA is TGTGCCAGCAGTTTAGCGGGCCCCTTATACGAGCAGTACTTC.

The table lists this clonotype with a few counts. V and J are TRBV7-9 and TRBJ2-1, with D unclear. V lost 8 bases and J 4 bases, leaving 15 bases between the germline ends. This CDR3 has 14 residues. Looked up from germline, CDR1 is SEHNR and CDR2 is FQNEAQ (reference sequence). As DNA, the CDR3 is TGTGCCAGCCTAGAGTTACCGTTTTACAATGAGCAGTTCTTC. It translates to CASLELPFYNEQFF.

This clonotype was recorded at least ten times. This rearrangement joins TRBV7-2 to TRBJ2-5, with TRBD2 matching 8 bases. V shed 1 base and J 3 bases; nucleotides not matched to a gene: 1. CDR1 SGHTA and CDR2 FQGNSA come from the germline V gene. The CDR3 has 14 residues. The CDR3 loop is CASSLVAGKETQYF. The CDR3 DNA reads as TGTGCCAGCAGCTTAGTAGCGGGAAAAGAGACCCAGTACTTC. The full variable domain, completed using reference TRBV7-2 and TRBJ2-5, is GAGVSQSPSNKVTEKGKDVELRCDPISGHTALYWYRQSLGQGLEFLIYFQGNSAPDKSGLPSDRFSAERTGGSVSTLTIQRTQQEDSAVYLCASSLVAGKETQYFGPGTRLLVL.

This clonotype was found many times. The chain recombines TRBV20-1 with TRBJ2-7; 11 bases are a match to TRBD1. From germline, CDR1 is DFQATT and CDR2 SNEGSKA (reference sequence). CDR3 length equals 15 residues. Trimming at V came to 7 bases and at J to 0 bases, leaving 8 bases not matched to a gene. CDR3 DNA: TGCAGTGTTACACCGGGGACAGGGGGCTCCTACGAGCAGTACTTC. Protein: CSVTPGTGGSYEQYF.

This clonotype has ten or more counts. The rearrangement joins TRBV21-1 to TRBJ2-3; TRBD1 is taken as the D call from the table, unchecked against the DNA. TRBV21-1 has pseudogene status. The CDR3 totals 12 residues. The CDR3 DNA is TGTGCCACCCAGGGGCTCACAGATACGCAGTATTTT. It encodes CATQGLTDTQYF.

The V call is TRBV6-5, the J call TRBJ2-3; TRBD1 is a possible D gene (6 bases). V dropped 6 bases and J dropped 0 bases, with 7 bases sitting between them. Germline loops: CDR1 MNHEY, CDR2 SVGAGI. The CDR3 runs to 13 residues. The CDR3 DNA sequence: TGTGCCAGCAGAGACAGGAGCACAGATACGCAGTATTTT. The encoded protein is CASRDRSTDTQYF.

Many counts were recorded for this clonotype. V gene TRBV12-5 combines with J gene TRBJ2-3; the D is unclear. The CDR3 has 13 residues. Germline values: CDR1 LGHNT, CDR2 FRNRAP. Trimming cost V 2 bases and J 4 bases, with 7 bases left between them. The CDR3 here is CASGLSGSDTQYF. CDR3 bases: TGTGCTAGTGGTTTGTCAGGATCAGATACGCAGTATTTT.

There are many counts of this clonotype. V usage is TRBV20-1 and J usage is TRBJ2-3; 8 bases map to TRBD2. CDR1 and CDR2 from the germline V gene are DFQATT and SNEGSKA (reference sequence). This CDR3 region has 16 residues. The junction had 8 bases not matched to a gene; V was cut back by 2 bases and J by 1 base. DNA of the CDR3: TGCAGTGCTAGAAACCCAGCGGGAGACGGCACAGATACGCAGTATTTT. Translated: CSARNPAGDGTDTQYF.

This clonotype was detected many times. This chain connects TRBV7-9 to TRBJ1-5; 9 bases align to TRBD1. Germline V gene data show CDR1 as SEHNR and CDR2 as FQNEAQ (reference sequence). V dropped 1 base and J dropped 4; count of bases not matched to a gene: 2. The CDR3 length is 15 residues. The CDR3 DNA follows: TGTGCCAGCAGCTTAGAGGGACAGGGAAATCAGCCCCAGCATTTT. It is translated as CASSLEGQGNQPQHF. The complete variable domain, with remaining parts taken from reference TRBV7-9 and TRBJ1-5, reads DTGVSQNPRHKITKRGQNVTFRCDPISEHNRLYWYRQTLGQGPEFLTYFQNEAQLEKSRLLSDRFSAERPKGSFSTLEIQRTEQGDSAMYLCASSLEGQGNQPQHFGDGTRLSIL.

This clonotype was counted at least ten times. J is TRBJ2-7 and V is TRBV6-1; TRBD1 matches 7 bases. CDR3 length: 15 amino acids. J was trimmed by 4 bases and V by 4 bases; bases with no gene match: 10. The germline gives CDR1 MNHNS, CDR2 SASEGT. The CDR3 loop reads CASSGPRQGQYEQYF. Written as DNA, the CDR3 is TGTGCCAGCAGTGGGCCTCGACAGGGACAATACGAGCAGTACTTC.

This clonotype was found many times. V and J are TRBV4-2 and TRBJ2-5; 7 bases match TRBD2. This CDR3 comprises 15 residues. The germline V gene encodes CDR1 LGHNA and CDR2 YNFKEQ. With 0 bases clipped from V and 3 bases from J, the junction kept 4 bases outside the gene matches. The CDR3: CASSQEGREKETQYF. DNA for the CDR3: TGTGCCAGCAGCCAAGAAGGGAGGGAAAAAGAGACCCAGTACTTC.